One and the same sample provided the 11 T cell receptor beta chains below, sequenced in a study of shared clonotypes between healthy human individuals (dated by TCRdb to between 2020 and 2021). The protocol used for the library was the immunoSEQ multiplex PCR assay. TCRdb re-hosts the immuneACCESS table, in-frame sequences only. Its copies lack some clones; in the studies checked, an unresolved V gene accounts for under half of them, and the cause for the rest is not known. The sample table records more than 2 million clones; 90% to 95% of these occur just once. More than 0.1% of the sample belongs to the ten largest clones. Sequences were obtained from naive CD4+ T cells sorted from blood. The sample's cell subset or site label is to be understood as: CD45RA+ positively selected. The receptors stem from a man aged 18 to 30 in good health.

A word on this clone: Different DNA sequences within this sample yield the same CDR3. The rearrangement uses TRBV6-5 and TRBJ2-5; D uncertain. Trimming took off 0 bases at V and 5 bases at J, with 4 bases between the two ends. CDR1 and CDR2 (germline): MNHEY, SVGAGI. The CDR3 runs 12 residues. The CDR3 nucleotides read TGTGCCAGCAGTTACTCGAAGGAGACCCAGTACTTC. Translation: CASSYSKETQYF.

This chain uses TRBV14 with TRBJ2-7; 8 bases are shared with TRBD1. V dropped 4 bases and J dropped 5; count of bases not matched to a gene: 7. CDR1 is SGHDN, CDR2 FVKESK, per germline. This CDR3 spans 14 amino acids. CDR3 loop: CASSPRGLGDEQYF. CDR3 nucleotide sequence: TGTGCCAGCAGCCCCAGGGGGCTGGGAGACGAGCAGTACTTC.

The genes are TRBV6-5 and TRBJ1-5; D perhaps matches TRBD1 (5 bases). Germline assignment: CDR1 MNHEY and CDR2 SVGAGI. Between the trimmed V and J ends, which lost 10 bases and 0 bases, there was a span of 10 bases. This CDR3 has 13 amino acids. In nucleotides, the CDR3 is TGTGCCACGGGGGGAAATAGCAATCAGCCCCAGCATTTT. It specifies CATGGNSNQPQHF.

This clone was observed a single time. This chain connects TRBV11-2 to TRBJ1-1, with D perhaps matching TRBD1 (6 bases). The CDR3 consists of 13 residues. Germline V lookup: CDR1 SGHAT, CDR2 FQNNGV. Deletions cut 5 bases from V and 5 bases from J, with 12 bases between. For the CDR3, the DNA is TGTGCCAGCAGCGTAGGGGGGTGGACTGAAGCTTTCTTT. The encoded protein is CASSVGGWTEAFF.

The genes are TRBV19 and TRBJ2-6, with TRBD2 matching 7 bases. The J segment lost 2 bases and the V segment lost 5 bases, leaving 6 bases of the junction unmatched. CDR3 length equals 16 residues. CDR1 is LNHDA, CDR2 SQIVND, per germline (reference sequence). The CDR3, as DNA: TGTGCCAGTAGTTCCGGGGGAGGGGCTGGGGCCAACGTCCTGACTTTC. Protein: CASSSGGGAGANVLTF. Looking up the rest from reference TRBV19 and TRBJ2-6 gives the full variable domain: DGGITQSPKYLFRKEGQNVTLSCEQNLNHDAMYWYRQDPGQGLRLIYYSQIVNDFQKGDIAEGYSVSREKKESFPLTVTSAQKNPTAFYLCASSSGGGAGANVLTFGAGSRLTVL.

This chain joins TRBV6-4 and TRBJ1-3; D may be TRBD1 (6 bases). This CDR3 is 13 amino acids long. The V gene lost 9 bases and the J gene lost 2 bases, with 11 bases spanning the gap. From germline, CDR1 is MRHNA and CDR2 SNTAGT. The CDR3 spells CASTNRAGNTIYF. In DNA form, the CDR3 reads TGTGCCAGTACGAACAGGGCTGGAAACACCATATATTTT.

This chain joins TRBV14 and TRBJ2-4; no reliable D call. Trimming removed 4 bases from V and 0 bases from J, with 10 bases in between. Germline V gene sequence: CDR1 SGHDN, CDR2 FVKESK. There are 15 residues in the CDR3. The CDR3, as DNA: TGTGCCAGCAGCCCCTCCCAGTTAGCCAAAAACATTCAGTACTTC. It yields the protein CASSPSQLAKNIQYF.

The V gene is TRBV28, the J gene TRBJ1-2; possibly TRBD1 for D (5 bases). This CDR3 comprises 12 residues. Germline V gene sequence: CDR1 MDHEN, CDR2 SYDVKM. Trimming took off 7 bases at V and 7 bases at J, with 13 bases between the two ends. The CDR3 DNA reads TGTGCCAGCACTCTGGGAGGGGTTGGCTACACCTTC. Protein sequence: CASTLGGVGYTF.

The V call is TRBV10-3, the J call TRBJ2-3; 8 bases map to TRBD1. The germline gives CDR1 ENHRY, CDR2 SYGVKD. This CDR3 is built from 16 residues. The V and J ends lost 6 bases and 2 bases, in that order; junction bases with no gene match: 10. The CDR3 protein is CAIRSDRERVTDTQYF. The CDR3 coding sequence is TGTGCCATCAGATCGGACAGGGAGAGAGTCACAGATACGCAGTATTTT.

The table lists this clone with a count of one. This sequence joins TRBV7-8 and TRBJ1-5; TRBD1 agrees at 9 bases. V was pared by 1 base and J by 6 bases, with 10 bases of the junction left unmatched. This CDR3 comprises 17 residues. Germline V gene data show CDR1 as SGHVS and CDR2 as FQNEAQ. CDR3 residues: CASSLEGTGIMVQPQHF. The CDR3 region has the DNA TGTGCCAGCAGCTTAGAAGGGACAGGGATCATGGTTCAGCCCCAGCATTTT.

Here the CDR3 reads CASSFGTSGSYNEQFF. DNA of the CDR3: TGTGCCAGCAGTTTCGGGACTAGCGGTTCCTACAATGAGCAGTTCTTC. The V gene is TRBV6-5, the J gene TRBJ2-1, with 11 bases that match TRBD2. Germline CDR1 MNHEY, CDR2 SVGAGI. The CDR3 runs 16 residues. The V gene end was trimmed by 4 bases and the J gene end by 1 base; junction bases not matched to a gene: 3.